A selection of T cell receptor beta chains follows, all from one sample in a study of blood T cell repertoires in COVID-19. TCRdb's copy holds only in-frame clones and misses some; the assay was immunoSEQ multiplex PCR. This sample has roughly 120,000 clones, with 85% found just once. The specimen sequenced was peripheral blood. The receptors shown here come from a human donor in a cohort sampled during active COVID-19. CDR3s include the opening cysteine and the closing phenylalanine or tryptophan. The order of the fields is V gene, clone size, J gene, D gene, CDR3 DNA, CDR3 protein. The D gene is left open where the match is weak. The size of a clone is reported for some rows only, either as once, few or many, or as a class for expanded clones.

V gene: TRBV27
clone size: few
J gene: TRBJ2-7
D gene: .
CDR3 DNA: TGTGCCAGCAGTCACACCCGGGGGGCCCCATCCTACGAGCAGTACTTC
CDR3 protein: CASSHTRGAPSYEQYF

V gene: TRBV28
clone size: once
J gene: TRBJ2-1
D gene: TRBD2
CDR3 DNA: TGTGCCAGCAGTTTGCCGGCAAGTGGTTCGGTAGCGGGGGCCTACAATGAGCAGTTCTTC
CDR3 protein: CASSLPASGSVAGAYNEQFF

V gene: TRBV30
clone size: .
J gene: TRBJ1-3
D gene: .
CDR3 DNA: TGTGCCTGGAGTGCGGGCAGGGGAAGCTCTGGAAACACCATATATTTT
CDR3 protein: CAWSAGRGSSGNTIYF

V gene: TRBV18
clone size: .
J gene: TRBJ2-3
D gene: TRBD2
CDR3 DNA: TGTGCCAGCTCACCACGGGGGGGGTTCACAGATACGCAGTATTTT
CDR3 protein: CASSPRGGFTDTQYF

V gene: TRBV7-8
clone size: .
J gene: TRBJ1-3
D gene: .
CDR3 DNA: TGTGCCAGCAGCTTAGTGAGCCGTGGCTCTGGAAACACCATATATTTT
CDR3 protein: CASSLVSRGSGNTIYF

V gene: TRBV19
clone size: .
J gene: TRBJ1-4
D gene: .
CDR3 DNA: TGTGCCAGTAGACAAACCGGGACAACTAATGAAAAACTGTTTTTT
CDR3 protein: CASRQTGTTNEKLFF

V gene: TRBV29-1
clone size: few
J gene: TRBJ1-1
D gene: .
CDR3 DNA: TGCAGCGCCAGGACTGGTGAAGCTTTCTTT
CDR3 protein: CSARTGEAFF

V gene: TRBV2
clone size: few
J gene: TRBJ2-7
D gene: TRBD1
CDR3 DNA: TGTGCCAGCAACTCAGGACAGGGCGAGCAGTACTTC
CDR3 protein: CASNSGQGEQYF

V gene: TRBV19
clone size: .
J gene: TRBJ1-1
D gene: .
CDR3 DNA: TGTGCCAGTAGTATGATGAATAGACAGATGAACACTGAAGCTTTCTTT
CDR3 protein: CASSMMNRQMNTEAFF

V gene: TRBV7-8
clone size: .
J gene: TRBJ2-2
D gene: .
CDR3 DNA: TGTGCCAGCAGCTTAGAAAGGAAATTGTCAGGGCGACACCGGGAGCTGTTTTTT
CDR3 protein: CASSLERKLSGRHRELFF

V gene: TRBV7-2
clone size: .
J gene: TRBJ2-7
D gene: TRBD2
CDR3 DNA: TGTGCCAGCAGCCCGGGACTAGCGGGGGGGCGTGAGCAGTACTTC
CDR3 protein: CASSPGLAGGREQYF

V gene: TRBV27
clone size: .
J gene: TRBJ1-2
D gene: .
CDR3 DNA: TGTGCCAGCAGTTTATATCCTACCTATGGCTACACCTTC
CDR3 protein: CASSLYPTYGYTF

V gene: TRBV5-8
clone size: .
J gene: TRBJ2-1
D gene: .
CDR3 DNA: TGTGCCAGCAGCTTGAGCGGACTCGGAAGCAATGAGCAGTTCTTC
CDR3 protein: CASSLSGLGSNEQFF

V gene: TRBV5-1
clone size: .
J gene: TRBJ2-3
D gene: .
CDR3 DNA: TGCGCCAGCAGCTTGGGTCACTCTTCAGATACGCAGTATTTT
CDR3 protein: CASSLGHSSDTQYF

V gene: TRBV3-1/TRBV3-2
clone size: .
J gene: TRBJ2-5
D gene: .
CDR3 DNA: TGTGCCAGCGGTAGGGGCCCCCAAGAGACCCAGTACTTC
CDR3 protein: CASGRGPQETQYF